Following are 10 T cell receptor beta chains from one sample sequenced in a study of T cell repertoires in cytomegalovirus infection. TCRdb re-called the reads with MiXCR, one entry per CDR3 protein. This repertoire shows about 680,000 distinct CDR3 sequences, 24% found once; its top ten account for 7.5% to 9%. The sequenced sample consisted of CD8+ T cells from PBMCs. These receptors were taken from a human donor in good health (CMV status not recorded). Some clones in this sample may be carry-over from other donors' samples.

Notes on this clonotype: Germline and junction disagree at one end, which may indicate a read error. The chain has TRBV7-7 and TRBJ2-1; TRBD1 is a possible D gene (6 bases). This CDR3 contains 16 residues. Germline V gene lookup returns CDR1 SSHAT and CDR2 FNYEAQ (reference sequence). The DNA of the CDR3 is TGTGCTAGCAGCTCCGGGACATCCTTTTCCTACAATGAGCAGTTCTTC. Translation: CASSSGTSFSYNEQFF.

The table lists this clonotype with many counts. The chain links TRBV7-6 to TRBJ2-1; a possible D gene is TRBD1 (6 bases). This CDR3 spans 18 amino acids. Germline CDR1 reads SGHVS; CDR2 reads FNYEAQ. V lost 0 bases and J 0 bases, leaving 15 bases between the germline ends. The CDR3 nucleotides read TGTGCCAGCAGCTTAGCGCTGAAGGGGGAGAGCTCCTACAATGAGCAGTTCTTC. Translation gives CASSLALKGESSYNEQFF.

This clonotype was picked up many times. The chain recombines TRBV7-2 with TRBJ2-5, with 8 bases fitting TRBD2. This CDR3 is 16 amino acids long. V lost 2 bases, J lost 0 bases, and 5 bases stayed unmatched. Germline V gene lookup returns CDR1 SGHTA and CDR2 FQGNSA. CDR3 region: CASSLIERGNQETQYF. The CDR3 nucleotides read TGTGCCAGCAGCTTAATAGAGCGGGGGAACCAAGAGACCCAGTACTTC.

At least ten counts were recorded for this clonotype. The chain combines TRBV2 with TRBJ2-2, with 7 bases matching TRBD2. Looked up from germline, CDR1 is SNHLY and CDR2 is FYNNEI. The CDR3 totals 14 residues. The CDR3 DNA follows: TGTGTTACAGAAGCGGGAATCAACACCGGGGAGCTGTTTTTT. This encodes CVTEAGINTGELFF. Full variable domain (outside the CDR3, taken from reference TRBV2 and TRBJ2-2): EPEVTQTPSHQVTQMGQEVILRCVPISNHLYFYWYRQILGQKVEFLVSFYNNEISEKSEIFDDQFSVERPDGSNFTLKIRSTKLEDSAMYFCVTEAGINTGELFFGEGSRLTVL.

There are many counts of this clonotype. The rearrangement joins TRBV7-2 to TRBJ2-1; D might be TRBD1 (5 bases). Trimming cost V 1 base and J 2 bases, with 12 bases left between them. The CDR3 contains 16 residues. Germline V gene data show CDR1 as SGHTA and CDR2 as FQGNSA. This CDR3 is CASSLVGESPYNEQFF. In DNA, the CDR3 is TGTGCCAGCAGCTTAGTAGGGGAAAGCCCCTACAATGAGCAGTTCTTC.

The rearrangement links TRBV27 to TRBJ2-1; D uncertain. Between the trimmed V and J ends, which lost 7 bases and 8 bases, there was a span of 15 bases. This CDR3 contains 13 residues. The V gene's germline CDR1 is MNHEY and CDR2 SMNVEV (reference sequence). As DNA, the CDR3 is TGTGCCAGCACGGCCAGTGCCCGTCATGAGCAGTTCTTC. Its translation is CASTASARHEQFF.

CDR3 nucleotides: TGTGCCAGCAGCTCGTGGGCTAATGAGCAGTTCTTC. This translates into CASSSWANEQFF. This chain links TRBV11-1 with TRBJ2-1, with no clear D. The V end lost 4 bases, the J end lost 7 bases, and 8 bases lay between the germline ends. CDR1 and CDR2 from the germline V gene are SGHAT and FQDESV (reference sequence). CDR3 length equals 12 residues.

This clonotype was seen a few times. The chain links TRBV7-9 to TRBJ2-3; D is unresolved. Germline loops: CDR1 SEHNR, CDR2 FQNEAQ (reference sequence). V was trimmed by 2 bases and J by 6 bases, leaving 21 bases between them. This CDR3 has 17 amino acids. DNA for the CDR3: TGTGCCAGCAGCTTAAATTCCTTGGCGAGCCCGAGGGATACGCAGTATTTT. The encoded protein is CASSLNSLASPRDTQYF.

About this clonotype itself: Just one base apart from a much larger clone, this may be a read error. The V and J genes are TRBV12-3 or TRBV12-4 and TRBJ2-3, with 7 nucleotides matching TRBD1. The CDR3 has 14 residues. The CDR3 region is CAGSSLQGIDTQYF. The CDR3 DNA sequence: TGTGCCGGCAGTTCCTTACAGGGGATAGATACGCAGTATTTT.

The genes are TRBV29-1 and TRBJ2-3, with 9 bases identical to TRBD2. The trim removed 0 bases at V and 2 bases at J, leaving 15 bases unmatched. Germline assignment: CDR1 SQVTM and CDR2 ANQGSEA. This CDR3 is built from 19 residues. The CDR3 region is CSVEDQEREEGYFTDTQYF. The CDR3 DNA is TGCAGCGTTGAAGATCAAGAGCGGGAGGAGGGTTATTTCACAGATACGCAGTATTTT.